A selection of T cell receptor beta chains follows, all from one sample in a study of blood T cell repertoires in COVID-19. Assay used: immunoSEQ multiplex PCR; TCRdb lists only in-frame clones, some missing. Seen here are 200,000 to 300,000 clones, about 80% observed once, and the top ten hold 3.3%. The sample consisted of peripheral blood. The source is a woman aged 80 or over with acute or convalescent COVID-19. The CDR3 runs from the conserved cysteine through the conserved F or W. The D gene is left open where the match is weak. Part of the rows lack a size; the others show once, few, many or a class for expanded clones.

V gene: TRBV7-9; D gene: TRBD1; clone size: -; J gene: TRBJ2-1; CDR3 DNA: TGTGCCAGCAGCCCAGACAGGGCTGAGCAGTTCTTC; CDR3 protein: CASSPDRAEQFF
V gene: TRBV6-6; D gene: TRBD2; clone size: many; J gene: TRBJ2-7; CDR3 DNA: TGTGCCAGCAAGGGGGGGACTAGCGGGACCTACGAGCAGTACTTC; CDR3 protein: CASKGGTSGTYEQYF
V gene: TRBV7-2; D gene: -; clone size: few; J gene: TRBJ2-2; CDR3 DNA: TGTGCCAGCAGCTTCATACAGGGTTTCGGGGAGCTGTTTTTT; CDR3 protein: CASSFIQGFGELFF
V gene: TRBV2; D gene: -; clone size: -; J gene: TRBJ1-3; CDR3 DNA: TGTGCCAGCAACTTCCAAGGGACTTCTTCTGGAAACACCATATATTTT; CDR3 protein: CASNFQGTSSGNTIYF
V gene: TRBV6-2/TRBV6-3; D gene: -; clone size: few; J gene: TRBJ1-6; CDR3 DNA: TGTGCCAGCAGTTACGCGGCAGGGAATAATTCACCCCTCCACTTT; CDR3 protein: CASSYAAGNNSPLHF
V gene: TRBV5-1; D gene: TRBD2; clone size: -; J gene: TRBJ2-7; CDR3 DNA: TGCGCCAGCAGCTTGGCGGCTAGCGGGCTCTCCTACGAGCAGTACTTC; CDR3 protein: CASSLAASGLSYEQYF
V gene: TRBV5-1; D gene: TRBD2; clone size: -; J gene: TRBJ2-5; CDR3 DNA: TGCGCCAGCAGCTTGGCGGCCGGACTAGCCGGACGGGAGACCCAGTACTTC; CDR3 protein: CASSLAAGLAGRETQYF
V gene: TRBV6-5; D gene: TRBD2; clone size: -; J gene: TRBJ2-1; CDR3 DNA: TGTGCCAGCAGTTACTCGGGTCTAGCGGGGTACAATGAGCAGTTCTTC; CDR3 protein: CASSYSGLAGYNEQFF
V gene: TRBV5-1; D gene: TRBD1; clone size: -; J gene: TRBJ1-1; CDR3 DNA: TGCGCCAGCAGCTTGGACAGGGGGCAAACTGAAGCTTTCTTT; CDR3 protein: CASSLDRGQTEAFF
V gene: TRBV13; D gene: TRBD1; clone size: -; J gene: TRBJ2-5; CDR3 DNA: TGTGCCAGCAGCGGATCCGGGACAGGGGAAGAGACCCAGTACTTC; CDR3 protein: CASSGSGTGEETQYF
V gene: TRBV19; D gene: -; clone size: once; J gene: TRBJ2-1; CDR3 DNA: TGTGCCAGTAGTATAGGTTCAGGGGTGCCCTACAATGAGCAGTTCTTC; CDR3 protein: CASSIGSGVPYNEQFF
V gene: TRBV5-1; D gene: -; clone size: -; J gene: TRBJ1-4; CDR3 DNA: TGCGCCAGCAGCCAAACAGGATACTTGGGTAATGAAAAACTGTTTTTT; CDR3 protein: CASSQTGYLGNEKLFF
V gene: TRBV6-5; D gene: -; clone size: -; J gene: TRBJ2-4; CDR3 DNA: TGTGCCAGCAGTATGGGGACATTAGCCAAAAACATTCAGTACTTC; CDR3 protein: CASSMGTLAKNIQYF